The 29 T cell receptor beta chains listed next were all sequenced from one sample in a study of blood T cell repertoires in COVID-19. Sequencing was performed with immunoSEQ multiplex PCR; in TCRdb, only in-frame clones are kept and a portion is missing. Of around 97,000 clones in the sample, 82% were seen once. Material for sequencing was peripheral blood. The receptors come from a man in his sixties or seventies with acute or convalescent COVID-19.

V usage is TRBV7-2 and J usage is TRBJ1-6; 8 bases agree with TRBD1. The length of the CDR3 is 14 residues. V was pared by 6 bases and J by 6 bases, with 4 bases of the junction left unmatched. Germline assignment: CDR1 SGHTA and CDR2 FQGNSA. CDR3 residues: CASSSTGGNSPLHF. As DNA, the CDR3 is TGTGCCAGCAGTTCCACAGGGGGTAATTCACCCCTCCACTTT. The variable domain in full, with the rest retrieved from reference TRBV7-2 and TRBJ1-6, is GAGVSQSPSNKVTEKGKDVELRCDPISGHTALYWYRQSLGQGLEFLIYFQGNSAPDKSGLPSDRFSAERTGGSVSTLTIQRTQQEDSAVYLCASSSTGGNSPLHFGNGTRLTVT.

This clone was seen just once. This rearrangement joins TRBV5-1 to TRBJ2-7, with TRBD1 matching 8 bases. The CDR3 has 13 amino acids. Germline V CDR1 and CDR2: SGHRS, YFSETQ. Germline trimming cut 4 bases from V and 7 bases from J; bases unmatched to any gene: 7. The CDR3 here is CASSTRTGWEQYF. CDR3 DNA: TGCGCCAGCAGCACCAGGACAGGGTGGGAGCAGTACTTC.

The chain carries TRBV5-1 and TRBJ2-5; TRBD2 agrees at 11 bases. The CDR3 totals 19 residues. CDR1 SGHRS and CDR2 YFSETQ come from the germline V gene. With 0 bases clipped from V and 4 bases from J, the junction kept 14 bases outside the gene matches. The CDR3 reads CASSLEDRLAGRRRETQYF. The CDR3 DNA sequence: TGCGCCAGCAGCTTGGAGGACAGACTAGCGGGGAGACGGCGAGAGACCCAGTACTTC.

This clone was detected once. The V gene is TRBV7-9, the J gene TRBJ1-2; D remains unclear. V shed 5 bases and J shed 1 base, with 8 bases lying between them. Germline CDR1 SEHNR, CDR2 FQNEAQ (reference sequence). The CDR3 totals 13 residues. Written as DNA, the CDR3 is TGTGCCAGCAGCCTGGCCAATAACTATGGCTACACCTTC. It encodes CASSLANNYGYTF.

This clone has only a few counts. The chain couples TRBV10-3 to TRBJ2-5; TRBD2 matches 16 bases. CDR1 is ENHRY and CDR2 is SYGVKD in the germline V gene. The CDR3 totals 17 residues. J gave up 7 bases and V 3 bases, and 8 bases lay outside the gene matches. In DNA, the CDR3 is TGTGCCATCAGTGACGCCGGGACTAGCGGGGGGGAGGGGACCCAGTACTTC. It yields the protein CAISDAGTSGGEGTQYF.

Here the CDR3 reads CASSLPLAGGVETQYF. The CDR3 DNA is TGTGCCAGCAGTTTACCCTTAGCGGGAGGGGTAGAGACCCAGTACTTC. The J gene is TRBJ2-5, the V gene TRBV28; 11 bases agree with TRBD2. CDR1 is MDHEN, CDR2 SYDVKM, per germline. Germline trimming cut 2 bases from V and 4 bases from J; bases unmatched to any gene: 6. This CDR3 has 16 amino acids.

The chain couples TRBV7-3 to TRBJ2-1; perhaps TRBD2 as D (6 bases). Germline CDR1 reads SGHTA; CDR2 reads FQGTGA. The CDR3 spans 14 residues. V shed 4 bases and J shed 6 bases, with 13 bases lying between them. CDR3 sequence reads: CASSSGRTSNEQFF. The CDR3 DNA reads as TGTGCCAGCAGCTCCGGGAGAACGAGCAATGAGCAGTTCTTC.

This clone has a single count. The V and J genes are TRBV28 and TRBJ2-5, with 7 bases aligning to TRBD2. Unmatched junction bases numbered 9, after V lost 8 bases and J lost 0 bases. From germline, CDR1 is MDHEN and CDR2 SYDVKM. This CDR3 has 15 amino acids. This chain's CDR3 is CASYPGSGYQETQYF. The DNA for the CDR3 is TGTGCCAGCTACCCTGGTAGCGGGTACCAAGAGACCCAGTACTTC.

The rearrangement uses TRBV6-6 and TRBJ1-5; tentatively, D is TRBD1 (5 bases). Germline V lookup: CDR1 MNHNY, CDR2 SVGAGI (reference sequence). The CDR3 has 14 amino acids. V gave up 6 bases and J gave up 7 bases, with 16 bases separating them. The CDR3 DNA follows: TGTGCCAGCAGGGAATGGACACCTACGCAGCCCCAGCATTTT. It encodes CASREWTPTQPQHF.

V usage is TRBV6-4 and J usage is TRBJ1-6, with D hard to call. V shed 0 bases and J shed 7 bases, with 10 bases lying between them. The germline gives CDR1 MRHNA, CDR2 SNTAGT. CDR3 length: 15 amino acids. CDR3 sequence (DNA): TGTGCCAGCAGTGACTCTAGTTTCTCCAATTCACCCCTCCACTTT. Translating gives CASSDSSFSNSPLHF.

V gene TRBV5-1 combines with J gene TRBJ1-1, with a tentative D call TRBD1 (5 bases). This CDR3 contains 12 residues. The ends were cut back, 6 bases at V and 5 bases at J, with 11 bases in the middle. CDR1 and CDR2 (germline): SGHRS, YFSETQ. The CDR3 region is CASKTERTEAFF. DNA for the CDR3: TGCGCCAGCAAGACAGAGCGAACTGAAGCTTTCTTT.

V gene TRBV11-2 combines with J gene TRBJ1-2; unclear D gene. Trimming cost V 2 bases and J 3 bases, with 10 bases left between them. The CDR3 is 14 residues long. Germline lookup yields CDR1 SGHAT and CDR2 FQNNGV. CDR3: CASSLSRQDYGYTF. The CDR3 DNA reads TGTGCCAGCAGCTTAAGCCGGCAGGACTATGGCTACACCTTC.

V gene TRBV5-1 combines with J gene TRBJ2-2; TRBD2 aligns across 15 bases. The germline CDR1 and CDR2 sequences are SGHRS and YFSETQ. This CDR3 has 16 amino acids. Trimming took 6 bases from V and 5 from J; bases not matched to a gene: 5. The CDR3 DNA reads TGCGCCAGCAACCTGGGACTAGCGGGAGGAACCGGGGAGCTGTTTTTT. This sequence encodes CASNLGLAGGTGELFF.

This clone has more than one count but fewer than ten. This chain connects TRBV28 to TRBJ2-7; the match to TRBD2 covers 10 bases. The V gene's germline CDR1 is MDHEN and CDR2 SYDVKM. Unmatched junction bases numbered 5, after V lost 7 bases and J lost 2 bases. The CDR3 has 14 residues. Here the CDR3 reads CASTELAGTYEQYF. CDR3 nucleotide sequence: TGTGCCAGCACCGAACTAGCGGGAACCTACGAGCAGTACTTC.

The rearrangement links TRBV2 to TRBJ1-4; no clear D gene. The CDR3 loop spans 13 amino acids. V was pared by 8 bases and J by 2 bases, with 9 bases between. Germline values: CDR1 SNHLY, CDR2 FYNNEI. The CDR3 loop reads CASAKRTNEKLFF. For the CDR3, the DNA is TGTGCCAGCGCAAAGAGGACTAATGAAAAACTGTTTTTT.

This clone was counted a few times. The chain is built from TRBV7-9 and TRBJ2-7, with TRBD2 as a possible D gene (5 bases). V gave up 5 bases and J gave up 6 bases, with 11 bases separating them. The CDR3 has 12 residues. The V gene's germline CDR1 is SEHNR and CDR2 FQNEAQ (reference sequence). The CDR3 nucleotides read TGTGCCAGCAGCGGACTCGCTAGCGAGCAGTACTTC. As protein: CASSGLASEQYF.

V usage is TRBV20-1 and J usage is TRBJ2-2, with 7 bases fitting TRBD2. The CDR3 covers 14 residues. V trimming: 3 bases; J trimming: 5 bases; junction bases outside the gene matches: 6. Germline CDR1 reads DFQATT; CDR2 reads SNEGSKA (reference sequence). For the CDR3, the DNA is TGCAGTGCTAGTTGGGAGGGCCGTACCGGGGAGCTGTTTTTT. Its translation is CSASWEGRTGELFF.

V and J are TRBV9 and TRBJ2-1; D perhaps matches TRBD2 (5 bases). V lost 5 bases and J lost 5, with 20 bases in between. Germline-derived CDR1 and CDR2 are SGDLS and YYNGEE. The CDR3 runs 16 residues. As DNA, the CDR3 is TGTGCCAGCAGTAAGGAGGCAATCGAAAGCCACAATGAGCAGTTCTTC. Translating it yields CASSKEAIESHNEQFF. Variable domain in full (rest from reference TRBV9 and TRBJ2-1): DSGVTQTPKHLITATGQRVTLRCSPRSGDLSVYWYQQSLDQGLQFLIQYYNGEERAKGNILERFSAQQFPDLHSELNLSSLELGDSALYFCASSKEAIESHNEQFFGPGTRLTVL.

The rearrangement links TRBV9 to TRBJ1-1; TRBD1 agrees at 10 bases. J gave up 3 bases and V 1 base, and 6 bases lay outside the gene matches. The CDR3 runs 16 residues. Germline V lookup: CDR1 SGDLS, CDR2 YYNGEE. The chain's CDR3 is CASSVSTGGLDTEAFF. CDR3 DNA sequence: TGTGCCAGCAGCGTATCGACAGGGGGCTTGGACACTGAAGCTTTCTTT.

This clone was seen a handful of times. This chain links TRBV11-2 with TRBJ1-2; D is possibly TRBD1 (5 bases). CDR3 length equals 15 residues. Trimming pared 5 bases from V and 4 bases from J, leaving 17 bases between. From germline, CDR1 is SGHAT and CDR2 FQNNGV. As DNA, the CDR3 is TGTGCCAGCAGCCCAAGCGGGACCACTGGCTATGGCTACACCTTC. Translation: CASSPSGTTGYGYTF.

This chain connects TRBV27 to TRBJ2-1, with TRBD2 matching over 8 bases. Germline V gives CDR1 MNHEY, CDR2 SMNVEV (reference sequence). The CDR3 is made up of 14 amino acids. J gave up 6 bases and V 4 bases, and 5 bases lay outside the gene matches. The CDR3 loop is CASSYVAGLNEQFF. The CDR3 region has the DNA TGTGCCAGCAGTTATGTAGCGGGACTCAATGAGCAGTTCTTC.

The sample holds one count of this clone. Other DNA sequences in the same sample also yield this CDR3. The V call is TRBV7-3, the J call TRBJ2-5, with D perhaps TRBD2 (5 bases). Looked up from germline, CDR1 is SGHTA and CDR2 is FQGTGA. Trimming left V 5 bases short and J 5 bases short, with 12 bases between. The CDR3 consists of 13 residues. The CDR3 DNA follows: TGTGCCAGCAGCCTAAGCCGAGGGGAGACCCAGTACTTC. It yields the protein CASSLSRGETQYF.

The genes are TRBV5-5 and TRBJ1-1; D call uncertain. The CDR3 consists of 13 residues. Trimming left V 2 bases short and J 4 bases short, with 9 bases between. Per germline, CDR1 SGHKS and CDR2 YYEKEE (reference sequence). The CDR3 coding sequence is TGTGCCAGCAGCTTAATCAGGATCACTGAAGCTTTCTTT. It specifies CASSLIRITEAFF.

This chain uses TRBV5-1 with TRBJ1-1; D is unclear. Germline CDR1 SGHRS, CDR2 YFSETQ. The CDR3 contains 17 residues. The V and J ends lost 0 bases and 0 bases respectively, with 15 bases between them. The CDR3 coding sequence is TGCGCCAGCAGCTTGGTGCAGGCAGGAACGATGAACACTGAAGCTTTCTTT. It is translated as CASSLVQAGTMNTEAFF.

J is TRBJ2-7 and V is TRBV10-3; 7 nucleotides line up with TRBD1. With 6 bases clipped from V and 5 bases from J, the junction kept 13 bases outside the gene matches. The CDR3 totals 15 residues. The germline V gene encodes CDR1 ENHRY and CDR2 SYGVKD. The CDR3 protein is CAISKTAQGLNEQYF. CDR3 coding DNA: TGTGCCATCAGCAAGACTGCACAGGGGTTGAACGAGCAGTACTTC.

This clone showed up just once. The chain links TRBV5-4 to TRBJ1-1, with TRBD1 as a possible D gene (5 bases). The CDR3 totals 15 residues. The V gene lost 4 bases and the J gene lost 5 bases, with 18 bases spanning the gap. Germline CDR1 reads SGHNT; CDR2 reads YYREEE (reference sequence). In DNA, the CDR3 is TGTGCCAGCAGCCCCCCAGGGACTGGCAGAACTGAAGCTTTCTTT. This encodes CASSPPGTGRTEAFF.

V usage is TRBV4-3 and J usage is TRBJ1-2, with 9 bases fitting TRBD1. Germline CDR1 is LGHNA and CDR2 is YSLEER. The CDR3 loop spans 15 amino acids. Germline trimming cut 3 bases from V and 8 bases from J; bases unmatched to any gene: 10. CDR3 in amino acids: CASSQSPGQGYGYTF. The CDR3 coding sequence is TGCGCCAGCAGCCAGTCTCCGGGACAGGGTTACGGCTACACCTTC.

The chain carries TRBV24-1 and TRBJ2-1, with 12 bases that match TRBD2. V shed 4 bases and J 4 bases; nucleotides not matched to a gene: 4. Germline CDR1 KGHDR, CDR2 SFDVKD. The CDR3 covers 16 residues. The CDR3 nucleotides are TGTGCCACCAGTGACACCGGGACTAGCGGGTACAATGAGCAGTTCTTC. As protein: CATSDTGTSGYNEQFF.

This clone was seen more than once but under ten times. The chain recombines TRBV24-1 with TRBJ2-1; TRBD2 matches at 10 bases. With 1 base clipped from V and 3 bases from J, the junction kept 5 bases outside the gene matches. The CDR3 loop spans 17 amino acids. Looked up from germline, CDR1 is KGHDR and CDR2 is SFDVKD. The CDR3 is CATSDFSTSGNYNEQFF. In DNA form, the CDR3 reads TGTGCCACCAGTGATTTTAGTACTAGCGGGAACTACAATGAGCAGTTCTTC.